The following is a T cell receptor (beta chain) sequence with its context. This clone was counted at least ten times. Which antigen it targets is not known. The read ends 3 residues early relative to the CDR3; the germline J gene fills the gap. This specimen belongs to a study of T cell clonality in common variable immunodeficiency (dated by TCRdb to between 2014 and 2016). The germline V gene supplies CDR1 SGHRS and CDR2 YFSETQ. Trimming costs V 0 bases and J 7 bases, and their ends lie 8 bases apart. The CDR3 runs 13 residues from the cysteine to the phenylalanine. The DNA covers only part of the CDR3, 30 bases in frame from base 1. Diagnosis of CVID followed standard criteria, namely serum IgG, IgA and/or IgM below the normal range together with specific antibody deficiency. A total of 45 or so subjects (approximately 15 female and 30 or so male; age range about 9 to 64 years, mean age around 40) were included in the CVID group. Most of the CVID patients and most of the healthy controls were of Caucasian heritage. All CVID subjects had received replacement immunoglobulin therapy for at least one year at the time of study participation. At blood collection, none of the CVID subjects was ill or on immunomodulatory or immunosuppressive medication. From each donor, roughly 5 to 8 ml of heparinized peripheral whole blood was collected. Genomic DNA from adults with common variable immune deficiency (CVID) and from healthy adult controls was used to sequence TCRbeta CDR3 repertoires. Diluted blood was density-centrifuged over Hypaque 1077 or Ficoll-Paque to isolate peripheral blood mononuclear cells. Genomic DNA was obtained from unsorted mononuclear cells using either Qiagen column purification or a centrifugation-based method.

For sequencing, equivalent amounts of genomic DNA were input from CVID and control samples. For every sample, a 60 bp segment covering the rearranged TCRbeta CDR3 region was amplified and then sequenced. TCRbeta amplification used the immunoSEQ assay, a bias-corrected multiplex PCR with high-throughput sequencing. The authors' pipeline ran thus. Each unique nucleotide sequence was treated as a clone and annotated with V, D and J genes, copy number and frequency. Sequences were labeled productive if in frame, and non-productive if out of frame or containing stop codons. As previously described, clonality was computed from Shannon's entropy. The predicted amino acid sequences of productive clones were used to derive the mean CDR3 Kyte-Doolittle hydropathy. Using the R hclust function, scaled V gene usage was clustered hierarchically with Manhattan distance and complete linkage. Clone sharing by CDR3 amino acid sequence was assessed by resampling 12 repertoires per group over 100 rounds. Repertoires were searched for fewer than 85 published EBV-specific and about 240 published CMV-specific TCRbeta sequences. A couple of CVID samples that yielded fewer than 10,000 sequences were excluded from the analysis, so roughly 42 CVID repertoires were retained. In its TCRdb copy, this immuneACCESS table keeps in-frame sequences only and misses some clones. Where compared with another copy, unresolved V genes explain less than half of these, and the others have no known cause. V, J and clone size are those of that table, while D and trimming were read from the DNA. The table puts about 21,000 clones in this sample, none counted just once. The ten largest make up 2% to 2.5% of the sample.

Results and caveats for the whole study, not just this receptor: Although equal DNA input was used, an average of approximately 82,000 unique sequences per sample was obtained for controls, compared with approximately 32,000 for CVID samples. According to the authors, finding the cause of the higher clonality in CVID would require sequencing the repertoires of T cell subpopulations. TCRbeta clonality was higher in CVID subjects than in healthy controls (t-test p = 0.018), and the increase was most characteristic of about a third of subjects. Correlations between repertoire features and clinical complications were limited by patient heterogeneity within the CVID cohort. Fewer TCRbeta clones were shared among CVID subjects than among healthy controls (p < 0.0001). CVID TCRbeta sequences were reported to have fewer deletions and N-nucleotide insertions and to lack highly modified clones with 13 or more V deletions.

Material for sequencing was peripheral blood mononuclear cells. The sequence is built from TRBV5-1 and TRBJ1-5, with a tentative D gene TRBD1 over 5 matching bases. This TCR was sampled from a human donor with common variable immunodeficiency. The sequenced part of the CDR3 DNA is TGCGCCAGCAGCTTGGCCCGGGGGCAGCCC. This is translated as CASSLARGQP. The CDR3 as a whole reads CASSLARGQPQHF.